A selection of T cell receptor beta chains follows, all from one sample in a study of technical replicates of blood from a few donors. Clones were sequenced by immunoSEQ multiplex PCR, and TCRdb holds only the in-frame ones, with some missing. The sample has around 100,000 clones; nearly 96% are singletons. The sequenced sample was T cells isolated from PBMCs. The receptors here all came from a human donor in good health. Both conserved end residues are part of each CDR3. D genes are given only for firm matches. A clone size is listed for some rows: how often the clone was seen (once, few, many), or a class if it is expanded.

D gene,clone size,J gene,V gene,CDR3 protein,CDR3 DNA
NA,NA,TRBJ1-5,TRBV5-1,CASSPRGGNQPQHF,TGCGCCAGCAGCCCCCGCGGGGGCAATCAGCCCCAGCATTTT
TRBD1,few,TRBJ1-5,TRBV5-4,CASSLGQGSNQPQHF,TGTGCCAGCAGCTTAGGACAGGGCAGCAATCAGCCCCAGCATTTT
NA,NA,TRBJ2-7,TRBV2,CAGGSSYEQYF,TGTGCCGGAGGGAGCTCCTACGAGCAGTACTTC
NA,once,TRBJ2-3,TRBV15,CASAAEPTDTQYF,TGTGCCTCTGCGGCGGAACCCACAGATACGCAGTATTTT
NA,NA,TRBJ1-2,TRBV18,CASSPYDPGESYGYTF,TGTGCCAGCTCACCCTACGACCCAGGGGAATCCTATGGCTACACCTTC
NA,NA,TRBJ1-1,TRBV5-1,CASRKKLGAGTEAFF,TGCGCCAGCAGAAAGAAACTGGGGGCTGGGACTGAAGCTTTCTTT
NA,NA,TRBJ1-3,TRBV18,CASSPQGPSGNTIYF,TGTGCCAGCTCACCACAGGGGCCCTCTGGAAACACCATATATTTT
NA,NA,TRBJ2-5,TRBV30,CAWSYNQETQYF,TGTGCCTGGAGTTATAACCAAGAGACCCAGTACTTC
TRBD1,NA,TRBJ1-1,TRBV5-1,CASSLGQGGTEAFF,TGCGCCAGCAGCTTGGGTCAGGGGGGCACTGAAGCTTTCTTT
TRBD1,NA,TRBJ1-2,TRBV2,CASSVIQGGYGYTF,TGTGCCAGCAGTGTTATCCAGGGGGGCTATGGCTACACCTTC
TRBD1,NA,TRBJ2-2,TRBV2,CASRGTGAGELFF,TGTGCCAGCAGGGGGACAGGGGCCGGGGAGCTGTTTTTT
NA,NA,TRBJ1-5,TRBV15,CATSRDLGGAIRPQHF,TGTGCCACCAGCAGAGATTTGGGTGGGGCCATCAGACCCCAGCATTTT
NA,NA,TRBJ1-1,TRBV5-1,CASSLATVNTEAFF,TGCGCCAGCAGCTTAGCGACAGTAAACACTGAAGCTTTCTTT
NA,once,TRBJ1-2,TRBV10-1,CASSRTGREDYGYTF,TGCGCCAGCAGCCGAACCGGCAGGGAGGACTATGGCTACACCTTC
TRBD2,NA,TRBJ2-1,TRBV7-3,CASSETSGGAYNEQFF,TGTGCCAGCAGCGAAACAAGCGGGGGGGCCTACAATGAGCAGTTCTTC
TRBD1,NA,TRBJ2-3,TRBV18,CASSPPGTGGTDTQYF,TGTGCCAGCTCACCACCCGGAACAGGGGGCACAGATACGCAGTATTTT
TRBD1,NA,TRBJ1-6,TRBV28,CASSQPRTGSGSPLHF,TGTGCCAGCAGTCAGCCCCGGACAGGGAGTGGTTCACCCCTCCACTTT
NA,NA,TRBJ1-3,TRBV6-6,CASRFGGADGNTIYF,TGTGCCAGCAGATTTGGGGGGGCGGATGGAAACACCATATATTTT
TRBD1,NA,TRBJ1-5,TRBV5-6,CASNFNGQGSNQPQHF,TGTGCCAGCAACTTCAATGGACAGGGCAGCAATCAGCCCCAGCATTTT
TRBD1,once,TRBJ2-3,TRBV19,CASKPGQSTDTQYF,TGTGCCAGTAAACCGGGACAGAGCACAGATACGCAGTATTTT
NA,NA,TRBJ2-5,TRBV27,CASSGQGGGWETQYF,TGTGCCAGCAGTGGGCAGGGGGGAGGTTGGGAGACCCAGTACTTC
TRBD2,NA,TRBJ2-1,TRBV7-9,CASRLQGLTSGRDNEQFF,TGTGCCAGCAGGCTTCAGGGGTTGACTAGCGGGAGGGACAATGAGCAGTTCTTC
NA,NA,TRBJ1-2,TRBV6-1,CASSDRQGRSGRYGYTF,TGTGCCAGCAGTGATCGCCAGGGGCGATCGGGTCGCTATGGCTACACCTTC
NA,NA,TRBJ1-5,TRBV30,CAWSVLRTSNRNQPQHF,TGTGCCTGGAGTGTACTAAGGACATCGAATCGGAATCAGCCCCAGCATTTT
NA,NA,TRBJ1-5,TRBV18,CASSPNQGMNQPQHF,TGTGCCAGCTCACCTAACCAGGGAATGAATCAGCCCCAGCATTTT
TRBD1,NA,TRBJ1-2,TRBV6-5,CASARGTFYGYTF,TGTGCCAGCGCCAGGGGGACCTTCTATGGCTACACCTTC
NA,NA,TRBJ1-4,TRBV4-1,CASSQARGETEKLFF,TGCGCCAGCAGCCAAGCAAGGGGCGAGACTGAAAAACTGTTTTTT
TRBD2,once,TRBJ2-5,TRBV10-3,CASGTSGGETQYF,TGTGCCTCTGGGACTAGCGGGGGAGAGACCCAGTACTTC
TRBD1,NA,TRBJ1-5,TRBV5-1,CASSRKDRGYSNQPQHF,TGCGCCAGCAGCCGCAAGGACAGGGGGTATAGCAATCAGCCCCAGCATTTT
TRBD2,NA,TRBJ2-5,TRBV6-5,CASSPGTSDETQYF,TGTGCCAGCAGTCCCGGGACTAGCGACGAGACCCAGTACTTC
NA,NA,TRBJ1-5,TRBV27,CASSLGQTMPQHF,TGTGCCAGCAGTTTAGGCCAGACTATGCCCCAGCATTTT
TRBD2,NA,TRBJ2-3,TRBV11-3,CASSLSGGETDTQYF,TGTGCCAGCAGCTTATCGGGGGGGGAAACAGATACGCAGTATTTT